Listed here are 16 T cell receptor beta chains from one sample, sequenced in a study of blood T cell repertoires in COVID-19. Assay: immunoSEQ multiplex PCR; the TCRdb copy retains only in-frame clones and omits some. The sample holds 250,000 to 300,000 clones, roughly 86% seen once. The sequenced sample was peripheral blood. Every receptor here comes from a woman aged 30 to 39 with COVID-19, enrolled during active disease.

The count of this clone is one. The chain carries TRBV2 and TRBJ1-5; D remains ambiguous. Germline CDR1 SNHLY, CDR2 FYNNEI. Trimming pared 8 bases from V and 0 bases from J, leaving 8 bases between. This CDR3 comprises 13 residues. The CDR3 is CASEADSNQPQHF. CDR3 coding DNA: TGTGCCAGCGAGGCGGATAGCAATCAGCCCCAGCATTTT.

This clone was detected once. V gene TRBV10-3 combines with J gene TRBJ2-1, with TRBD1 matching over 7 bases. Trimming at V came to 6 bases and at J to 6 bases, leaving 5 bases not matched to a gene. The V gene's germline CDR1 is ENHRY and CDR2 SYGVKD. This CDR3 is 13 amino acids long. This CDR3 reads CAISLTGLNEQFF. The CDR3 nucleotides read TGTGCCATCAGCTTGACAGGGCTCAATGAGCAGTTCTTC.

This chain links TRBV19 with TRBJ2-3; TRBD2 matches at 9 bases. V lost 8 bases and J lost 4; bases outside the gene matches: 10. Looked up from germline, CDR1 is LNHDA and CDR2 is SQIVND (reference sequence). This CDR3 region has 15 residues. The CDR3, as DNA: TGTGCCAGTCGCCCGTCGGCGGGGGGGGCAGATACGCAGTATTTT. This gives the protein CASRPSAGGADTQYF.

The CDR3 protein is CASRTGGSYEQYF. CDR3 nucleotide sequence: TGTGCCAGCAGGACGGGCGGGTCCTACGAGCAGTACTTC. This rearrangement joins TRBV6-5 to TRBJ2-7, with D perhaps matching TRBD2 (5 bases). This CDR3 comprises 13 residues. Germline V CDR1 and CDR2: MNHEY, SVGAGI. Trimming removed 6 bases from V and 1 base from J, with 10 bases in between.

This clone has only a few counts. The V and J genes are TRBV27 and TRBJ1-2; 8 bases match TRBD1. The V and J ends lost 5 bases and 7 bases, in that order; junction bases with no gene match: 6. The CDR3 sequence is 13 residues long. Germline V gene sequence: CDR1 MNHEY, CDR2 SMNVEV (reference sequence). This CDR3 is CASSRQGTGGYTF. As DNA, the CDR3 is TGTGCCAGCAGTCGACAGGGGACAGGTGGCTACACCTTC.

The V and J genes are TRBV9 and TRBJ2-5, with a tentative D call TRBD2 (6 bases). This CDR3 is 15 amino acids long. V shed 3 bases and J shed 2 bases, with 14 bases lying between them. CDR1 and CDR2 from the germline V gene are SGDLS and YYNGEE. CDR3 in amino acids: CASSEGRGGQETQYF. CDR3 DNA sequence: TGTGCCAGCAGCGAAGGTCGCGGAGGGCAAGAGACCCAGTACTTC.

This chain joins TRBV9 and TRBJ1-2; 8 bases align to TRBD1. This CDR3 has 15 residues. The junction had 4 bases not matched to a gene; V was cut back by 3 bases and J by 0 bases. Germline CDR1 SGDLS, CDR2 YYNGEE. CDR3 amino acids: CASSGQGAPNYGYTF. CDR3 in DNA: TGTGCCAGCAGCGGTCAGGGGGCGCCTAACTATGGCTACACCTTC.

This clone was counted once. This chain connects TRBV27 to TRBJ1-5, with D perhaps matching TRBD1 (6 bases). The length of the CDR3 is 15 residues. V was cut by 6 bases and J by 1 base, with 13 bases left in between. The V gene's germline CDR1 is MNHEY and CDR2 SMNVEV (reference sequence). The CDR3 protein is CASRHRVASNQPQHF. CDR3 DNA: TGTGCCAGCAGGCACAGGGTAGCCAGCAATCAGCCCCAGCATTTT.

In this sample, this clone turned up once. V gene TRBV27 combines with J gene TRBJ2-2; tentative D call: TRBD1 (6 bases). The CDR3 covers 16 residues. The germline V and J ends were trimmed by 6 bases and 2 bases, with 16 bases remaining between them. Germline V gives CDR1 MNHEY, CDR2 SMNVEV (reference sequence). Written as DNA, the CDR3 is TGTGCCAGCAGCAGTGCAGGGGCAATAAACACCGGGGAGCTGTTTTTT. Protein product: CASSSAGAINTGELFF.

The rearrangement joins TRBV21-1 to TRBJ1-3; TRBD1 is taken as the D call from the table, unchecked against the DNA. TRBV21-1 is reported as a pseudogene. This CDR3 region has 17 residues. CDR3 amino acids: CASSAPQGNYTGNTIYF. CDR3 nucleotides: TGTGCCAGCAGCGCACCACAGGGGAACTATACTGGAAACACCATATATTTT.

There are a few counts of this clone. This sequence joins TRBV14 and TRBJ2-7; TRBD1 is a possible D gene (6 bases). The CDR3 contains 14 residues. CDR1 is SGHDN and CDR2 is FVKESK in the germline V gene. V was shortened by 4 bases and J by 0 bases, with 10 bases between the two germline ends. The CDR3 nucleotides are TGTGCCAGCAGCCGCCTAGGGGGCTCCTACGAGCAGTACTTC. Its translation is CASSRLGGSYEQYF. Complete variable domain (other parts from reference TRBV14 and TRBJ2-7): EAGVTQFPSHSVIEKGQTVTLRCDPISGHDNLYWYRRVMGKEIKFLLHFVKESKQDESGMPNNRFLAERTGGTYSTLKVQPAELEDSGVYFCASSRLGGSYEQYFGPGTRLTVT.

The table lists this clone with a count of one. V gene TRBV7-9 combines with J gene TRBJ1-6; 7 bases line up with TRBD1. V lost 2 bases, J lost 13 bases, and 11 bases stayed unmatched. The CDR3 sequence is 15 residues long. CDR1 SEHNR and CDR2 FQNEAQ come from the germline V gene (reference sequence). CDR3 amino acids: CASSLRDTGTAPLHF. DNA of the CDR3: TGTGCCAGCAGCTTAAGAGATACCGGGACAGCCCCCCTCCACTTT. Using reference TRBV7-9 and TRBJ1-6 for the parts outside the CDR3, the full variable domain is DTGVSQNPRHKITKRGQNVTFRCDPISEHNRLYWYRQTLGQGPEFLTYFQNEAQLEKSRLLSDRFSAERPKGSFSTLEIQRTEQGDSAMYLCASSLRDTGTAPLHFGNGTRLTVT.

V is TRBV2 and J is TRBJ2-7, with D possibly TRBD2 on 7 matching bases. This CDR3 comprises 13 residues. Trimming took 3 bases from V and 3 from J, leaving 9 bases between them. CDR1 is SNHLY, CDR2 FYNNEI, per germline. The CDR3 DNA follows: TGTGCCAGCAGTGACGGGGGGCTCTACGAGCAGTACTTC. Translation gives CASSDGGLYEQYF. The full variable domain, its missing parts supplied by reference TRBV2 and TRBJ2-7, is EPEVTQTPSHQVTQMGQEVILRCVPISNHLYFYWYRQILGQKVEFLVSFYNNEISEKSEIFDDQFSVERPDGSNFTLKIRSTKLEDSAMYFCASSDGGLYEQYFGPGTRLTVT.

To note about this clone: At the DNA level, this CDR3 is encoded by other sequences in the same sample as well. Here the CDR3 reads CASSSGGGQETQYF. The CDR3 nucleotides are TGCGCCAGCAGCAGCGGGGGGGGACAAGAGACCCAGTACTTC. The chain combines TRBV5-1 with TRBJ2-5; 10 bases are shared with TRBD2. In germline, CDR1 is SGHRS, CDR2 YFSETQ. The CDR3 spans 14 residues. V was pared by 4 bases and J by 2 bases, with 2 bases of the junction left unmatched.

This rearrangement joins TRBV3-1 (or the pseudogene TRBV3-2) to TRBJ1-2, with a weak D call TRBD1 (6 bases). The CDR3 sequence is 12 residues long. Trimming shortened V by 4 bases and J by 10 bases, and 13 bases separated the two germline ends. The germline gives CDR1 LGHDT, CDR2 YNNKEL (reference sequence). Written as DNA, the CDR3 is TGTGCCAGCAGCCCTCAGGGGAAAAACTACACCTTC. Translated, it gives CASSPQGKNYTF.

This clone occurred once. The rearrangement joins TRBV2 to TRBJ1-2; 8 bases line up with TRBD1. The CDR3 has 14 residues. V lost 4 bases and J lost 8; bases outside the gene matches: 9. Germline V gene sequence: CDR1 SNHLY, CDR2 FYNNEI. The CDR3 here is CASSATGEIYGYTF. The DNA of the CDR3 is TGTGCCAGCAGTGCGACAGGGGAAATTTACGGCTACACCTTC.